This passage covers 21 T cell receptor beta chains from one sample sequenced in a study of shared clonotypes between healthy human individuals. In the naive CD8 group, cells lacked CD45RO and were positively selected for CCR7, so terminally differentiated effector memory CD45RA+ cells were left out. TCRdb's table, derived via immunoSEQ multiplex PCR, lists solely in-frame clones and lacks some. The table records millions of clones, just over 90% of them present only once. Sequenced input: naive CD8+ T cells from PBMCs. The receptor source for this set is a man aged 18 to 30 in good health. Some clones in this sample may be carry-over from other donors' samples.

The J gene is TRBJ2-7, the V gene TRBV7-9; 9 bases are a match to TRBD2. J was trimmed by 8 bases and V by 3 bases; bases with no gene match: 8. CDR1 is SEHNR, CDR2 FQNEAQ, per germline (reference sequence). The CDR3 sequence is 14 residues long. This CDR3 reads CASSFAGGTLQQYF. CDR3 sequence (DNA): TGTGCCAGCAGCTTCGCGGGAGGGACTCTACAGCAGTACTTC.

The gene calls are TRBV6-5 and TRBJ1-1; D remains ambiguous. Trimming pared 6 bases from V and 1 base from J, leaving 9 bases between. This CDR3 region has 13 residues. CDR1 MNHEY and CDR2 SVGAGI come from the germline V gene. CDR3: CASSDHWNTEAFF. The CDR3 coding sequence is TGTGCCAGCAGCGACCATTGGAACACTGAAGCTTTCTTT.

In the case of this clone: The same CDR3 can be traced to other DNA sequences in this sample. This chain uses TRBV19 with TRBJ1-2, with D unresolved. Trimming took off 7 bases at V and 4 bases at J, with 10 bases between the two ends. This CDR3 spans 12 amino acids. Germline CDR1 LNHDA, CDR2 SQIVND (reference sequence). CDR3 in amino acids: CASTNSPYGYTF. CDR3 sequence (DNA): TGTGCCAGTACCAACTCGCCCTATGGCTACACCTTC.

This clone was counted once. The chain links TRBV12-5 to TRBJ2-6; tentatively, D is TRBD1 (5 bases). From germline, CDR1 is LGHNT and CDR2 FRNRAP. The length of the CDR3 is 18 residues. Deletions cut 5 bases from V and 5 bases from J, with 22 bases between. CDR3 loop: CASGRRCAGQSRANVLTF. In DNA, the CDR3 is TGTGCTAGTGGTCGGCGTTGTGCAGGACAAAGTCGGGCCAACGTCCTGACTTTC.

CDR3 nucleotide sequence: TGCGCCAGCCGCGGACAGGGAGTCCCTCCTGTCGACGAGCAGTACTTC. Its translation: CASRGQGVPPVDEQYF. The chain links TRBV5-1 to TRBJ2-7, with TRBD1 identical over 8 bases. This CDR3 comprises 16 residues. The V gene's germline CDR1 is SGHRS and CDR2 YFSETQ. J was trimmed by 5 bases and V by 7 bases; bases with no gene match: 17. The full variable domain, rest sourced from reference TRBV5-1 and TRBJ2-7, is KAGVTQTPRYLIKTRGQQVTLSCSPISGHRSVSWYQQTPGQGLQFLFEYFSETQRNKGNFPGRFSGRQFSNSRSEMNVSTLELGDSALYLCASRGQGVPPVDEQYFGPGTRLTVT.

The CDR3 region is CASSSTTLGSSGSYNEQFF. In DNA form, the CDR3 reads TGTGCCAGCAGCTCTACCACCCTTGGATCTAGCGGGTCCTACAATGAGCAGTTCTTC. V usage is TRBV7-9 and J usage is TRBJ2-1; 8 nucleotides line up with TRBD2. The J segment lost 1 base and the V segment lost 4 bases, leaving 15 bases of the junction unmatched. The CDR3 is 19 amino acids. Germline values: CDR1 SEHNR, CDR2 FQNEAQ (reference sequence).

V and J are TRBV27 and TRBJ2-7, with D uncertain. The V gene lost 5 bases and the J gene lost 3 bases, with 5 bases spanning the gap. The CDR3 is 11 residues long. Germline V CDR1 and CDR2: MNHEY, SMNVEV (reference sequence). The chain's CDR3 is CASSNVYEQYF. CDR3 bases: TGTGCCAGCAGTAATGTCTACGAGCAGTACTTC.

CDR3 loop: CASSEIGVGVMEETQYF. The CDR3, as DNA: TGTGCCAGCAGCGAGATTGGGGTCGGCGTAATGGAAGAGACCCAGTACTTC. The chain couples TRBV27 to TRBJ2-5; D call uncertain. Per the germline V gene, CDR1 is MNHEY and CDR2 is SMNVEV (reference sequence). V dropped 6 bases and J dropped 3 bases, with 23 bases sitting between them. CDR3 size: 17 residues.

This chain connects TRBV4-1 to TRBJ2-5; D not certain. The germline CDR1 and CDR2 sequences are MGHRA and YSYEKL. V lost 1 base and J 0 bases, leaving 12 bases between the germline ends. The CDR3 totals 16 residues. CDR3 sequence (DNA): TGCGCCAGCAGCCAAGGGGGTACGGCTTACCAAGAGACCCAGTACTTC. The encoded protein is CASSQGGTAYQETQYF.

The chain employs TRBV28 and TRBJ2-7, with D possibly being TRBD1 (6 bases). The CDR3 sequence is 16 residues long. Germline V CDR1 and CDR2: MDHEN, SYDVKM. Deletions cut 5 bases from V and 5 bases from J, with 22 bases between. The CDR3 nucleotides read TGTGCCAGCAGTGGACCTTTAGGGGGTTTATACCACGAGCAGTACTTC. Translating gives CASSGPLGGLYHEQYF.

The chain couples TRBV27 to TRBJ1-1, with TRBD1 matching 7 bases. The CDR3 has 15 amino acids. The trim removed 2 bases at V and 6 bases at J, leaving 9 bases unmatched. CDR1 MNHEY and CDR2 SMNVEV come from the germline V gene (reference sequence). CDR3 coding DNA: TGTGCCAGCAGTTTAGCAGGGGGAGGTTCGGCTGAAGCTTTCTTT. Translated, it gives CASSLAGGGSAEAFF.

This clone was observed a few times. J is TRBJ1-1 and V is TRBV7-6; tentative D call: TRBD1 (5 bases). Germline values: CDR1 SGHVS, CDR2 FNYEAQ. The CDR3 runs 14 residues. Trimming left V 4 bases short and J 0 bases short, with 9 bases between. Here the CDR3 DNA reads TGTGCCAGCAGCTCCCAGGACATGAACACTGAAGCTTTCTTT. It is translated as CASSSQDMNTEAFF.

The chain combines TRBV28 with TRBJ1-1; TRBD1 might be the D (5 bases). Germline V lookup: CDR1 MDHEN, CDR2 SYDVKM. CDR3 length equals 13 residues. V was pared by 3 bases and J by 6 bases, with 11 bases between. The CDR3 region is CASSLGRRAEAFF. CDR3 in DNA: TGTGCCAGCAGTTTGGGACGAAGGGCTGAAGCTTTCTTT.

The chain combines TRBV4-3 with TRBJ2-1, with no clear D. The CDR3 is made up of 13 amino acids. V was clipped by 0 bases and J by 8 bases, with 8 bases between them. CDR1 and CDR2 (germline): LGHNA, YSLEER. The CDR3 here is CASSQEVQDEQFF. The CDR3 DNA is TGCGCCAGCAGCCAAGAGGTTCAAGATGAGCAGTTCTTC.

This chain uses TRBV6-1 with TRBJ2-7, with D possibly TRBD1 on 6 matching bases. Per the germline V gene, CDR1 is MNHNS and CDR2 is SASEGT. The CDR3 totals 16 residues. V was cut by 0 bases and J by 2 bases, with 14 bases left in between. CDR3 sequence: CASSEAPQGKAYEQYF. In DNA form, the CDR3 reads TGTGCCAGCAGTGAAGCGCCACAGGGTAAGGCCTACGAGCAGTACTTC.

This clone was seen a few times. V gene TRBV29-1 combines with J gene TRBJ1-1; D gene uncertain. This CDR3 spans 12 amino acids. V was clipped by 1 base and J by 1 base, with 4 bases between them. The germline gives CDR1 SQVTM, CDR2 ANQGSEA. CDR3 region: CSVEAWNTEAFF. CDR3 nucleotide sequence: TGCAGCGTTGAAGCGTGGAACACTGAAGCTTTCTTT.

The CDR3 loop reads CASRGTGGWETQYF. Here the CDR3 DNA reads TGTGCCAGTAGGGGGACAGGGGGCTGGGAGACCCAGTACTTC. The chain links TRBV19 to TRBJ2-5, with 12 bases lining up with TRBD1. The CDR3 loop spans 14 amino acids. Germline trimming cut 6 bases from V and 5 bases from J; bases unmatched to any gene: 4. Germline lookup yields CDR1 LNHDA and CDR2 SQIVND (reference sequence).

The chain is built from TRBV5-6 and TRBJ2-7; the D is unclear. CDR3 length: 14 residues. Per germline, CDR1 SGHDT and CDR2 YYEEEE. V lost 0 bases and J lost 2, with 9 bases in between. CDR3 residues: CASSLVGSPYEQYF. The CDR3 DNA reads as TGTGCCAGCAGCTTGGTAGGTAGCCCCTACGAGCAGTACTTC.

The chain employs TRBV28 and TRBJ1-1; tentative D call: TRBD1 (5 bases). This CDR3 is built from 16 residues. Trimming removed 2 bases from V and 5 bases from J, with 18 bases in between. Germline CDR1 MDHEN, CDR2 SYDVKM. In DNA form, the CDR3 reads TGTGCCAGCAGTTTACCCAACCGGGGCCATGGGACTGAAGCTTTCTTT. Encoded protein: CASSLPNRGHGTEAFF. The full variable domain, its missing parts supplied by reference TRBV28 and TRBJ1-1, is DVKVTQSSRYLVKRTGEKVFLECVQDMDHENMFWYRQDPGLGLRLIYFSYDVKMKEKGDIPEGYSVSREKKERFSLILESASTNQTSMYLCASSLPNRGHGTEAFFGQGTRLTVV.

V is TRBV11-2 and J is TRBJ2-1, with a tentative D call TRBD2 (6 bases). The V and J ends lost 5 bases and 1 base respectively, with 15 bases between them. Germline V CDR1 and CDR2: SGHAT, FQNNGV. The CDR3 spans 16 residues. This CDR3 reads CASSGSGPPSYNEQFF. In DNA, the CDR3 is TGTGCCAGCAGCGGGAGCGGGCCCCCGTCCTACAATGAGCAGTTCTTC.

For this clone: Other DNA sequences in this sample translate to the same CDR3. The chain couples TRBV7-9 to TRBJ2-2; no firm D call. Germline values: CDR1 SEHNR, CDR2 FQNEAQ (reference sequence). The V end was cut by 0 bases, the J end by 1 base, with 9 bases between. CDR3 size: 16 residues. This chain's CDR3 is CASSLAVTKNTGELFF. The CDR3 coding sequence is TGTGCCAGCAGCTTAGCGGTCACGAAGAACACCGGGGAGCTGTTTTTT.